Below are 17 T cell receptor beta chains sequenced from a single sample in a study of blood T cell repertoires in COVID-19. Here immunoSEQ multiplex PCR was the method, and the copy in TCRdb shows in-frame clones only, minus some. The sample includes more than 300,000 clones, around 90% seen only once; the top ten take roughly 6.7%. Sequencing was done on a sample of peripheral blood. The source of these receptors is a man aged 18 to 35 who had recovered from COVID-19.

J is TRBJ1-6 and V is TRBV10-3; D is perhaps TRBD1 (6 bases). CDR3 length equals 15 residues. Germline loops: CDR1 ENHRY, CDR2 SYGVKD. Trimming took off 6 bases at V and 7 bases at J, with 16 bases between the two ends. This CDR3 is CAIRQTGQPNSPLHF. The CDR3 nucleotides are TGTGCCATCAGACAGACAGGTCAACCCAATTCACCCCTCCACTTT.

The J gene is TRBJ2-5, the V gene TRBV29-1, with 9 nucleotides matching TRBD1. CDR1 and CDR2 from the germline V gene are SQVTM and ANQGSEA. J lost 4 bases, V lost 7 bases, and 10 bases had no gene match. This CDR3 region has 14 residues. The CDR3 loop is CSGKGDREVETQYF. CDR3 DNA sequence: TGCAGCGGAAAGGGGGACAGGGAGGTAGAGACCCAGTACTTC.

This chain links TRBV18 with TRBJ2-3; TRBD1 aligns across 11 bases. This CDR3 has 16 residues. Looked up from germline, CDR1 is KGHSH and CDR2 is LQKENI. Unmatched junction bases numbered 4, after V lost 1 base and J lost 4 bases. Here the CDR3 DNA reads TGTGCCAGCTCACCACGTCGGACAGGGGGCCCAGATACGCAGTATTTT. Amino acids: CASSPRRTGGPDTQYF.

The rearrangement links TRBV14 to TRBJ2-2; D perhaps matches TRBD1 (6 bases). The CDR3 extends over 13 amino acids. V was cut by 2 bases and J by 6 bases, with 7 bases left in between. CDR1 is SGHDN and CDR2 is FVKESK in the germline V gene. CDR3 residues: CASSQYRAGELFF. The DNA of the CDR3 is TGTGCCAGCAGCCAATACAGGGCCGGGGAGCTGTTTTTT.

V gene TRBV14 combines with J gene TRBJ2-1; TRBD2 matches at 10 bases. Germline trimming cut 0 bases from V and 7 bases from J; bases unmatched to any gene: 9. This CDR3 region has 17 residues. Per the germline V gene, CDR1 is SGHDN and CDR2 is FVKESK. The CDR3 protein is CASSQDVSAGGHNEQFF. CDR3 sequence (DNA): TGTGCCAGCAGCCAAGATGTGTCAGCGGGGGGGCATAATGAGCAGTTCTTC.

The chain is built from TRBV4-2 and TRBJ1-1; D unclear. Trimming stripped 0 bases from V and 4 bases from J, with 12 bases between. Germline CDR1 and CDR2: LGHNA and YNFKEQ. The CDR3 totals 15 residues. This chain's CDR3 is CASSQEAALGTEAFF. The CDR3 region has the DNA TGTGCCAGCAGCCAAGAGGCGGCCTTGGGCACTGAAGCTTTCTTT.

This clone has more than one count but fewer than ten. The J gene is TRBJ2-7, the V gene TRBV6-5; 7 nucleotides agree with TRBD1. Germline V gene lookup returns CDR1 MNHEY and CDR2 SVGAGI. Trimming cost V 7 bases and J 3 bases; bases outside gene matches: 9. The CDR3 length is 14 residues. CDR3 coding DNA: TGTGCCAGCACTAATCCGGGACAGAACTACGAGCAGTACTTC. Its protein product is CASTNPGQNYEQYF.

The J gene is TRBJ1-4, the V gene TRBV4-1; 11 nucleotides match TRBD1. V was clipped by 1 base and J by 0 bases; unmatched bases: 1. The CDR3 is 17 amino acids. Germline V CDR1 and CDR2: MGHRA, YSYEKL. As DNA, the CDR3 is TGCGCCAGCAGCCAAGGGGACAGGGGGGCAACTAATGAAAAACTGTTTTTT. It yields the protein CASSQGDRGATNEKLFF.

The chain carries TRBV7-9 and TRBJ1-5; D may be TRBD1 (6 bases). Germline V gene sequence: CDR1 SEHNR, CDR2 FQNEAQ (reference sequence). The CDR3 length is 16 residues. Trimming cost V 1 base and J 4 bases, with 14 bases left between them. The CDR3 is CASSLGAGAINQPQHF. The CDR3 DNA follows: TGTGCCAGCAGCTTAGGCGCAGGGGCCATAAATCAGCCCCAGCATTTT.

The chain employs TRBV19 and TRBJ2-7; 9 positions match TRBD1. Per the germline V gene, CDR1 is LNHDA and CDR2 is SQIVND (reference sequence). This CDR3 is built from 13 residues. V lost 8 bases to trimming and J lost 6 bases; unmatched junction nucleotides: 8. CDR3 amino acids: CASSWDRVSEQYF. The CDR3 DNA sequence: TGTGCCAGTTCGTGGGACAGGGTTTCCGAGCAGTACTTC.

This chain uses TRBV28 with TRBJ2-3; 8 bases are shared with TRBD1. J was trimmed by 0 bases and V by 1 base; bases with no gene match: 3. Germline CDR1 reads MDHEN; CDR2 reads SYDVKM. The CDR3 loop spans 16 amino acids. The CDR3 nucleotides are TGTGCCAGCAGTTTATACAGGGGGGCCAGCACAGATACGCAGTATTTT. Its translation is CASSLYRGASTDTQYF. Complete variable domain (other parts from reference TRBV28 and TRBJ2-3): DVKVTQSSRYLVKRTGEKVFLECVQDMDHENMFWYRQDPGLGLRLIYFSYDVKMKEKGDIPEGYSVSREKKERFSLILESASTNQTSMYLCASSLYRGASTDTQYFGPGTRLTVL.

V and J are TRBV27 and TRBJ2-7, with 8 bases that match TRBD2. The germline V gene encodes CDR1 MNHEY and CDR2 SMNVEV (reference sequence). Trimming at V came to 5 bases and at J to 3 bases, leaving 9 bases not matched to a gene. CDR3 size: 15 residues. The CDR3 is CASSLGLTSGYEQYF. CDR3 sequence (DNA): TGTGCCAGCAGTCTAGGGCTCACTAGCGGCTACGAGCAGTACTTC.

This clone was picked up a small number of times. V and J are TRBV5-1 and TRBJ2-7; 8 bases are a match to TRBD2. Per germline, CDR1 SGHRS and CDR2 YFSETQ. V trimming: 0 bases; J trimming: 1 base; junction bases outside the gene matches: 3. The CDR3 contains 15 residues. This CDR3 reads CASSLEAGASYEQYF. In nucleotides, the CDR3 is TGCGCCAGCAGCTTGGAAGCGGGAGCTTCCTACGAGCAGTACTTC.

The chain joins TRBV19 to TRBJ1-6; D perhaps matches TRBD1 (6 bases). Trimming took 3 bases from V and 10 from J, leaving 13 bases between them. This CDR3 contains 14 residues. Germline V gene lookup returns CDR1 LNHDA and CDR2 SQIVND (reference sequence). The CDR3, as DNA: TGTGCCAGTAGTATCTCGGCAGGGGAATCACCCCTCCACTTT. It is translated as CASSISAGESPLHF.

The rearrangement uses TRBV2 and TRBJ1-1; TRBD1 is a possible D gene (5 bases). The ends were cut back, 7 bases at V and 5 bases at J, with 17 bases in the middle. Germline V gene sequence: CDR1 SNHLY, CDR2 FYNNEI. The CDR3 is made up of 14 amino acids. The CDR3 region is CASTQSWGLTEAFF. DNA for the CDR3: TGTGCCAGCACCCAAAGTTGGGGCCTGACTGAAGCTTTCTTT. Variable domain in full (rest from reference TRBV2 and TRBJ1-1): EPEVTQTPSHQVTQMGQEVILRCVPISNHLYFYWYRQILGQKVEFLVSFYNNEISEKSEIFDDQFSVERPDGSNFTLKIRSTKLEDSAMYFCASTQSWGLTEAFFGQGTRLTVV.

Details on this clone: This sample also contains other DNA sequences that code for the same CDR3. CDR3 sequence (DNA): TGCGCCAGCAGTTCCGACAGGGGGAACACTGAAGCTTTCTTT. Residues: CASSSDRGNTEAFF. This rearrangement joins TRBV5-1 to TRBJ1-1; TRBD1 matches at 8 bases. The CDR3 runs 14 residues. Looked up from germline, CDR1 is SGHRS and CDR2 is YFSETQ. The J segment lost 1 base and the V segment lost 5 bases, leaving 4 bases of the junction unmatched. The complete variable domain, with remaining parts taken from reference TRBV5-1 and TRBJ1-1, reads KAGVTQTPRYLIKTRGQQVTLSCSPISGHRSVSWYQQTPGQGLQFLFEYFSETQRNKGNFPGRFSGRQFSNSRSEMNVSTLELGDSALYLCASSSDRGNTEAFFGQGTRLTVV.

The sample holds one count of this clone. This chain connects TRBV3-1 (or the pseudogene TRBV3-2) to TRBJ2-7; unclear D gene. Germline V gene data show CDR1 as LGHDT and CDR2 as YNNKEL (reference sequence). Trimming shortened V by 1 base and J by 1 base, and 5 bases separated the two germline ends. This CDR3 is 13 amino acids long. The CDR3 nucleotides read TGTGCCAGCAGCCAAGTCTTGTCCTACGAGCAGTACTTC. It translates to CASSQVLSYEQYF.